These 17 T cell receptor beta chains share one sample of origin, sequenced in a study of CD8+ T cells in alopecia areata (dated by TCRdb to 2016 to 2018). This specimen's treatment or condition label, interpreted: oral pan-JAK inhibitor, 5-10 mg twice daily. The library was obtained by the immunoSEQ multiplex PCR assay. To provide template for TCR sequencing, every sample had RNA extracted and reverse transcribed into cDNA. This immuneACCESS table, as held by TCRdb, lists in-frame sequences with V and J called but not all clones. Of the missing ones, under half trace to an unresolved V gene in checked studies; the others have no known cause. The sample data list a few hundred thousand clones, and approximately 72% of these were observed just once. The top ten constitute roughly 1.2% of the sample. Specimen: CD4+ T cells sorted from blood, collected around week 46, from a patient treated with tofacitinib. The receptors originated from a human donor with alopecia areata.

In its sample, this clone was seen a few times. V is TRBV27 and J is TRBJ1-4; no clear D. Germline-derived CDR1 and CDR2 are MNHEY and SMNVEV (reference sequence). Trimming took 5 bases from V and 6 from J, leaving 13 bases between them. CDR3 size: 14 residues. The CDR3 spells CASSPLGGDEKLFF. CDR3 sequence (DNA): TGTGCCAGCAGTCCTCTCGGCGGGGATGAAAAACTGTTTTTT.

The chain combines TRBV6-1 with TRBJ1-2; D is perhaps TRBD1 (6 bases). Germline V CDR1 and CDR2: MNHNS, SASEGT. The CDR3 contains 16 residues. Trimming shortened V by 4 bases and J by 4 bases, and 19 bases separated the two germline ends. The CDR3 sequence: CASSALPLGASYGYTF. The CDR3 coding sequence is TGTGCCAGCAGTGCCCTCCCCCTGGGGGCTAGCTATGGCTACACCTTC.

V gene TRBV5-1 combines with J gene TRBJ1-1; TRBD1 is a possible D gene (5 bases). CDR1 is SGHRS, CDR2 YFSETQ, per germline. V lost 0 bases to trimming and J lost 3 bases, with 15 bases between them. This CDR3 is built from 16 residues. The CDR3 reads CASSLGTIGAYTEAFF. Written as DNA, the CDR3 is TGCGCCAGCAGCTTGGGAACGATAGGGGCGTACACTGAAGCTTTCTTT.

This chain uses TRBV7-9 with TRBJ2-3; perhaps TRBD2 as D (5 bases). CDR1 SEHNR and CDR2 FQNEAQ come from the germline V gene (reference sequence). V lost 3 bases to trimming and J lost 2 bases, with 15 bases between them. CDR3 length: 16 amino acids. The CDR3 reads CASSFPGEKYTDTQYF. Written as DNA, the CDR3 is TGTGCCAGCAGCTTTCCCGGGGAAAAATACACAGATACGCAGTATTTT.

This clone was seen ten or more times. The chain carries TRBV6-1 and TRBJ1-4; 8 bases map to TRBD1. The CDR3 is 15 amino acids. Germline lookup yields CDR1 MNHNS and CDR2 SASEGT. V gave up 2 bases and J gave up 7 bases; unmatched junction bases: 6. The CDR3 DNA sequence: TGTGCCAGCAGTGAATACCAGGGGGCAAGTGAAAAACTGTTTTTT. Translation gives CASSEYQGASEKLFF.

This chain links TRBV2 with TRBJ1-2; 7 positions match TRBD1. After removal of 6 bases from V and 10 bases from J, the junction contained 8 bases not matched to a gene. CDR1 is SNHLY and CDR2 is FYNNEI in the germline V gene. This CDR3 comprises 12 residues. CDR3 coding DNA: TGTGCCAGCAGATGGGGACAGACGGACTACACCTTC. It is translated as CASRWGQTDYTF.

V and J are TRBV15 and TRBJ1-5; D perhaps matches TRBD1 (6 bases). Germline V gene lookup returns CDR1 LNHNV and CDR2 YYDKDF (reference sequence). The CDR3 totals 15 residues. The V end lost 1 base, the J end lost 1 base, and 8 bases lay between the germline ends. CDR3 nucleotides: TGTGCCACCAGCAGAGGACAGGAGAGCAATCAGCCCCAGCATTTT. It translates to CATSRGQESNQPQHF.

The genes are TRBV9 and TRBJ2-1; 8 positions match TRBD2. Per germline, CDR1 SGDLS and CDR2 YYNGEE. This CDR3 region has 15 residues. The J segment lost 7 bases and the V segment lost 3 bases, leaving 9 bases of the junction unmatched. The CDR3 coding sequence is TGTGCCAGCAGCGCCAGGACTAGCTCTAGTAATGAGCAGTTCTTC. Its protein product is CASSARTSSSNEQFF.

V gene TRBV6-5 combines with J gene TRBJ2-3; unclear D gene. The V gene lost 6 bases and the J gene lost 2 bases, with 15 bases spanning the gap. CDR1 MNHEY and CDR2 SVGAGI come from the germline V gene. This CDR3 is built from 15 residues. The CDR3 bases are TGTGCCAGCAGACCCTCCTTGTGGAACACAGATACGCAGTATTTT. It translates to CASRPSLWNTDTQYF.

Comment on this clone: The sample contains more than one DNA sequence encoding this CDR3. The V gene is TRBV7-2, the J gene TRBJ1-1; maybe TRBD1 (5 bases). This CDR3 comprises 14 residues. The germline CDR1 and CDR2 sequences are SGHTA and FQGNSA. V was cut by 5 bases and J by 2 bases, with 12 bases left in between. The chain's CDR3 is CASSPGTANTEAFF. CDR3 DNA: TGTGCCAGCAGCCCCGGGACGGCTAACACTGAAGCTTTCTTT.

This chain connects TRBV19 to TRBJ1-6; the D gene is possibly TRBD1 (5 bases). This CDR3 has 15 amino acids. Looked up from germline, CDR1 is LNHDA and CDR2 is SQIVND (reference sequence). V was cut by 5 bases and J by 7 bases, with 15 bases left in between. The CDR3 DNA reads TGTGCCAGTAGTTTCCTGGGGACGGGGAATTCACCCCTCCACTTT. It encodes CASSFLGTGNSPLHF.

This clone was seen a handful of times. The V and J genes are TRBV11-2 and TRBJ1-1, with D tentatively TRBD1 (5 bases). Germline V lookup: CDR1 SGHAT, CDR2 FQNNGV. This CDR3 is 13 amino acids long. Trimming pared 0 bases from V and 6 bases from J, leaving 8 bases between. The CDR3 sequence is CASSLDLRAEAFF. The CDR3 DNA reads as TGTGCCAGCAGCTTAGATCTCAGGGCTGAAGCTTTCTTT. Looking up the rest from reference TRBV11-2 and TRBJ1-1 gives the full variable domain: EAGVAQSPRYKIIEKRQSVAFWCNPISGHATLYWYQQILGQGPKLLIQFQNNGVVDDSQLPKDRFSAERLKGVDSTLKIQPAKLEDSAVYLCASSLDLRAEAFFGQGTRLTVV.

This chain links TRBV30 with TRBJ2-7; tentative D call: TRBD1 (6 bases). Trimming took off 2 bases at V and 3 bases at J, with 14 bases between the two ends. The germline gives CDR1 GTSNPN, CDR2 SVGIG (reference sequence). This CDR3 is 14 amino acids long. The CDR3 DNA reads TGTGCCTGGAGTCCGGGACACCGGGGCTACGAGCAGTACTTC. Its translation is CAWSPGHRGYEQYF.

The chain couples TRBV15 to TRBJ2-1; unclear D gene. The CDR3 runs to 12 residues. Germline V CDR1 and CDR2: LNHNV, YYDKDF (reference sequence). V lost 1 base and J 13 bases, leaving 11 bases between the germline ends. This CDR3 is CATSRAGRSQFF. The CDR3 coding sequence is TGTGCCACCAGCAGAGCAGGCCGGAGCCAGTTCTTC.

This clone has just a few counts. Additional DNA sequences in this sample encode the identical CDR3. The chain joins TRBV29-1 to TRBJ1-1; D gene unclear. This CDR3 has 12 amino acids. Deletions cut 6 bases from V and 4 bases from J, with 12 bases between. CDR1 is SQVTM, CDR2 ANQGSEA, per germline. The CDR3 region is CSVAPGGTEAFF. CDR3 coding DNA: TGCAGCGTCGCCCCTGGTGGCACTGAAGCTTTCTTT.

V and J are TRBV5-1 and TRBJ1-6, with TRBD1 matching over 8 bases. From germline, CDR1 is SGHRS and CDR2 YFSETQ. The CDR3 sequence is 17 residues long. Trimming at V came to 0 bases and at J to 5 bases, leaving 7 bases not matched to a gene. The CDR3 is CASSLVGQGRNNSPLHF. CDR3 bases: TGCGCCAGCAGCTTGGTAGGACAGGGTCGGAATAATTCACCCCTCCACTTT.

In its sample, this clone was seen a few times. The rearrangement uses TRBV4-3 and TRBJ1-2; D gene uncertain. Trimming left V 8 bases short and J 4 bases short, with 11 bases between. This CDR3 is built from 12 residues. The germline V gene has CDR1 LGHNA and CDR2 YSLEER. For the CDR3, the DNA is TGCGCCAGCGTAGGTCCGTCCTATGGCTACACCTTC. Residues: CASVGPSYGYTF.